This T cell receptor (beta chain) was identified during a study of blood T cell repertoires in COVID-19. About the research overall: Acute-phase and convalescent COVID-19 samples originated in the United States, Italy and Spain.

Some clones are missing from TCRdb's copy, which holds only in-frame ones; the method was immunoSEQ multiplex PCR. The data show some 170,000 clones, about nine tenths seen once. The CDR3 contains 18 residues. V lost 0 bases to trimming and J lost 4 bases; unmatched junction nucleotides: 13. The germline V gene has CDR1 LGHNA and CDR2 YNFKEQ. Sequencing was performed on peripheral blood. V is TRBV4-2 and J is TRBJ1-2, with 8 bases aligning to TRBD1. The receptor was derived from a man aged 55-75 years with active or convalescent COVID-19. The CDR3 sequence: CASSQENRGTSVPYGYTF. CDR3 sequence (DNA): TGTGCCAGCAGCCAAGAAAACAGGGGGACCTCTGTCCCCTATGGCTACACCTTC.